This T cell receptor (beta chain) was captured by sequencing in a study of T-cell memory formation after mild COVID-19 (dated by TCRdb to 2020 to 2022). The study in broad terms: TCR sequence clusters from the two donors were found to be largely donor specific. The cohort comprised two young, previously healthy adult volunteers, one female and one male. T-cell clones expanding and contracting after mild COVID-19 in two donors were tracked by longitudinal TCRalpha and TCRbeta repertoire sequencing. Study-wide conclusions, independent of this receptor: Some responding clones were found in pre-infection memory, which suggests that pre-existing cross-reactive memory T cells took part in the SARS-CoV-2 response. Only two mild cases were covered by the study, and larger cohorts that include severe cases with pre-infection samples were considered necessary. Balanced CD4/CD8 phenotypes were observed for clones contracting from day 15 to 85, whereas a bias towards CD4+ was observed for a second wave of clones expanding from day 15 to 37. SARS-CoV-2 specificity was not confirmed for the second-wave clones peaking on day 37. Contracting CD4+ clones turned up mainly in the CM and EM memory subsets, whereas EMRA was where CD8+ clones were enriched.

Ficoll-Paque density gradient centrifugation was the method used to isolate PBMCs. From the cysteine up to the phenylalanine, the CDR3 has a length of 12 residues. Here the CDR3 DNA is all that survives: 36 bases in frame from base 1. From a lookup of the germline V gene, CDR1 and CDR2 are MNHEY and SVGAGI. At the junction V is shortened by 5 bases and J by 8 bases; bases outside the gene matches: 3. Turning to this clonotype: The antigen this receptor binds is unknown. It has no much larger one-base neighbor in the sample; base qualities were not kept.

The sequencer listed for this sample is Illumina NovaSeq 6000. cDNA libraries for TCRalpha and TCRbeta were prepared by 5'RACE using constant-segment primers, with sample barcodes and unique molecular identifiers added. RNA was extracted from every sample with Trizol reagent. Amplification of the libraries took two PCR steps, and the second step added a second sample barcode plus Illumina TruSeq adapters. Sequencing of the libraries was done on an Illumina NovaSeq, producing 2 x 150 bp paired-end reads. In the source study's methods: Demultiplexing of reads and collapsing into UMI-guided consensus sequences were performed with migec v1.2.7. Using mixcr v2.1.11, the UMI consensuses were aligned to TRA and TRB V and J templates and assembled into clonotypes. A clonotype was counted as expanded or contracted only when both edgeR and NoisET called the clonotype significant, with the noise models trained on biological replicates. For edgeR calls, the thresholds were a false discovery rate-adjusted p below 0.01 and a log2 fold-change of 1. As an exploratory analysis of dynamics, max-normalized trajectories of the 1000 most abundant clonotypes were examined by PCA with hierarchical clustering. The CD4 or CD8 phenotype of responding clones was assigned using the separately sequenced CD4+ and CD8+ repertoires. Clones were called with MiXCR by TCRdb after fastp trimmed the public reads at Q25, and only in-frame beta chains were retained. When rows share a CDR3 protein, they turn into one entry using the most common DNA and genes. The V and J calls here are based on TCRdb, not the publication. This sample holds about 470,000 distinct CDR3 sequences; 20% to 25% were observed only once. About an eighth of the sample is held by the ten biggest clonotypes.

The chain is encoded by TRBV6-5 joined to TRBJ1-2, and 9 junctional nucleotides match TRBD1. Specimen: PBMCs or a T cell subset sorted from them (not recorded which). The receptor was derived from an adult woman who had mild COVID-19 (a few samples of this study predate the infection). The sample titles of this study are shuffled in the database, so cell type and time point are left out; the donor was told from shared clones. The sequence in DNA is TGTGCCAGCAGTCGGGACAGGGTGGGCTACACCTTC. Its translation reads: CASSRDRVGYTF.